This TCR beta chain came from a study of identical twins. Each cDNA held unique molecular identifiers, and template switching gave it a universal primer site. TCRdb reprocessed the 5' RACE reads with MiXCR, giving one entry per CDR3 protein. The data hold 250,000 to 350,000 distinct CDR3 sequences, with more than 6.5% observed a single time. From germline, CDR1 is DFQATT and CDR2 SNEGSKA (reference sequence). This CDR3 spans 15 amino acids. The V gene lost 5 bases and the J gene lost 1 base, with 17 bases spanning the gap. These sequences were also reported in another study, on yellow fever vaccine responses in identical twins.

This sequence joins TRBV20-1 and TRBJ1-2, with a weak D call TRBD1 (6 bases). The sample was memory (CD45RO+) T cells sorted from blood. The receptor was isolated from a young woman in good health. For the CDR3, the DNA is TGCAGTGCTGCGGACAGAGTCCATCTTAACTATGGCTACACCTTC. Its protein is CSAADRVHLNYGYTF.